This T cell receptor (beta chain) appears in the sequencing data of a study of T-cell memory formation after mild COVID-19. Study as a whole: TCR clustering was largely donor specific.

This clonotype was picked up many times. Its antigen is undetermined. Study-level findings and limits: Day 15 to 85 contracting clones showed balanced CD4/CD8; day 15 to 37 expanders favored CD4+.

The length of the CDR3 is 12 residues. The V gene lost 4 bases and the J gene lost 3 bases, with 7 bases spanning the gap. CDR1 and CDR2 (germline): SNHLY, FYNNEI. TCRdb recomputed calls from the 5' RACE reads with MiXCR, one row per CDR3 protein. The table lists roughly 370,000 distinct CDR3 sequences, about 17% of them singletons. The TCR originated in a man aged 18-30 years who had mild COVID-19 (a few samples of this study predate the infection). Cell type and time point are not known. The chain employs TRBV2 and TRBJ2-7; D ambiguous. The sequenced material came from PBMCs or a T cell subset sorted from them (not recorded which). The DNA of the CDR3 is TGTGCCAGCAGTGCAGGCAGCTACGAGCAGTACTTC. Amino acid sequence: CASSAGSYEQYF. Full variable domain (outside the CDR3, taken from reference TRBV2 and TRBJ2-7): EPEVTQTPSHQVTQMGQEVILRCVPISNHLYFYWYRQILGQKVEFLVSFYNNEISEKSEIFDDQFSVERPDGSNFTLKIRSTKLEDSAMYFCASSAGSYEQYFGPGTRLTVT.